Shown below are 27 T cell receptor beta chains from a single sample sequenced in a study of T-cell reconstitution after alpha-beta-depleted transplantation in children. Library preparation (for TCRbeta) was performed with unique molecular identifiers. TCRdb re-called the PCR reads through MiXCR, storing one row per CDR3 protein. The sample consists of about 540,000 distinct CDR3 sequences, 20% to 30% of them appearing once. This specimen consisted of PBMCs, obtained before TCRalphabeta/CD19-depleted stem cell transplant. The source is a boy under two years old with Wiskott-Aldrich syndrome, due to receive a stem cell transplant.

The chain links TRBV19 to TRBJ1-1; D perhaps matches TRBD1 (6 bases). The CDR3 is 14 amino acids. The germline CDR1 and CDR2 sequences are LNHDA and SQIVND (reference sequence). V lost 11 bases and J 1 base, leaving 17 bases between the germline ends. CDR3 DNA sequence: TGTGCCTCAAATCGGGACAACGAGAACACTGAAGCTTTCTTT. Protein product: CASNRDNENTEAFF.

CDR3 bases: TGTGCCAGCAGCCCCGTGGGGGGGTCGACAGATACGCAGTATTTT. Translation gives CASSPVGGSTDTQYF. V and J are TRBV11-2 and TRBJ2-3, with TRBD2 matching over 7 bases. The CDR3 totals 15 residues. Trimming removed 5 bases from V and 3 bases from J; junction bases left unmatched: 8. The germline V gene has CDR1 SGHAT and CDR2 FQNNGV.

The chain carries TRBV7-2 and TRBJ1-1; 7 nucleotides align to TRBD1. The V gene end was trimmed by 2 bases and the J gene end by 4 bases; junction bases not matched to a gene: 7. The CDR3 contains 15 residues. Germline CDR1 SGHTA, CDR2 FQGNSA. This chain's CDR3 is CASSLRQGGGTEAFF. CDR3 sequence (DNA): TGTGCCAGCAGCTTAAGACAGGGAGGCGGCACTGAAGCTTTCTTT.

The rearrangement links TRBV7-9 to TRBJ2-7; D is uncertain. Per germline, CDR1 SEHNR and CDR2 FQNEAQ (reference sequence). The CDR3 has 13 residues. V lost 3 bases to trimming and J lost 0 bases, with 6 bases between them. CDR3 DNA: TGTGCCAGCAGCTTTCAGCCCTCCTACGAGCAGTACTTC. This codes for CASSFQPSYEQYF.

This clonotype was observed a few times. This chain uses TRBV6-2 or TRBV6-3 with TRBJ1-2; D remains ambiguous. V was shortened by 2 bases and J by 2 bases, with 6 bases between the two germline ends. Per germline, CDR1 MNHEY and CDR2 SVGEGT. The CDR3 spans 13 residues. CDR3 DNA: TGTGCCAGCAGTTACGACAAGAACTATGGCTACACCTTC. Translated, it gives CASSYDKNYGYTF.

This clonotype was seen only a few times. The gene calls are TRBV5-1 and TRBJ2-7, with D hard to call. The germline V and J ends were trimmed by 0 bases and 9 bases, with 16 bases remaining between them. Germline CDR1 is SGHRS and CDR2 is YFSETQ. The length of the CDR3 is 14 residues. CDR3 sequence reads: CASSLVQVGLGQYF. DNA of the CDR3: TGCGCCAGCAGCTTGGTTCAGGTTGGATTAGGGCAGTACTTC.

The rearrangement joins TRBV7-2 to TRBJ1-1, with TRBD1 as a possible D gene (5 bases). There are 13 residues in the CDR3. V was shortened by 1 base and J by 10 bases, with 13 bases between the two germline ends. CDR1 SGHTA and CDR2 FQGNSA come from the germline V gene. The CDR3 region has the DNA TGTGCCAGCAGCTTAGAACCGGGGGTTGGAGCTTTCTTT. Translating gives CASSLEPGVGAFF.

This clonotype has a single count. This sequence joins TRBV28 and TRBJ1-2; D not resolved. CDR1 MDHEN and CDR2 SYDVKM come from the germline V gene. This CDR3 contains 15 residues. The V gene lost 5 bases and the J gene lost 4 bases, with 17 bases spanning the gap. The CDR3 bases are TGTGCCAGCAGTGTTCCGAGTGTGAGTTTCTATGGCTACACCTTC. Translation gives CASSVPSVSFYGYTF.

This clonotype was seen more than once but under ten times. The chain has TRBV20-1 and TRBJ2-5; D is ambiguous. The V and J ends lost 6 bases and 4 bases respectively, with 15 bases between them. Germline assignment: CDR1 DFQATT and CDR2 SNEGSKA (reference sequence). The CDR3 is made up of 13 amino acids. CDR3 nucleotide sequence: TGCAGTGCAGCCTCCGCTCAAGGAGAGACCCAGTACTTC. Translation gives CSAASAQGETQYF.

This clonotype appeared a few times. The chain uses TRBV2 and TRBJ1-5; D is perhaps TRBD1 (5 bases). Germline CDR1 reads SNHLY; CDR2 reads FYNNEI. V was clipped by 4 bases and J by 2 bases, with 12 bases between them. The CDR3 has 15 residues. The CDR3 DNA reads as TGTGCCAGCAGTGGGGGACGAGGGGGCAATCAGCCCCAGCATTTT. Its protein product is CASSGGRGGNQPQHF.

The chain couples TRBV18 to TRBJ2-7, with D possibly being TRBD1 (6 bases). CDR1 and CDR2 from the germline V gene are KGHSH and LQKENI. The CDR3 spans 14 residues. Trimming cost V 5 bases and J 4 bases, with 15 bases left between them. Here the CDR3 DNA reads TGTGCCAGCTCAAATATCAGGGGAAGGTACGAGCAGTACTTC. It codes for CASSNIRGRYEQYF.

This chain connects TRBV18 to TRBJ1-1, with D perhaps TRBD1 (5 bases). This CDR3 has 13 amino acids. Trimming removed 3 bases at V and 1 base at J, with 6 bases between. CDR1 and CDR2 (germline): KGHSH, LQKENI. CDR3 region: CASSPTENTEAFF. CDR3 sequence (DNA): TGTGCCAGCTCACCGACAGAGAACACTGAAGCTTTCTTT.

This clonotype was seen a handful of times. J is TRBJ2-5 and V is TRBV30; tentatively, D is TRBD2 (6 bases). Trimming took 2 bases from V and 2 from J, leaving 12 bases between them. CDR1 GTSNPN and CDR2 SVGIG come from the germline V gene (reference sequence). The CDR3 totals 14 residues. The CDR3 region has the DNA TGTGCCTGGAGTAGAGCGGGTCGTCAAGAGACCCAGTACTTC. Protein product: CAWSRAGRQETQYF.

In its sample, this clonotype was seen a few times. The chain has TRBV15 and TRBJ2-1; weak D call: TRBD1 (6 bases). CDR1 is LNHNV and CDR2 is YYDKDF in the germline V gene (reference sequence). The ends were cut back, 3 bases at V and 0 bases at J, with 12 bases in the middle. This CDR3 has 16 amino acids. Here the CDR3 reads CATSSRQDDSYNEQFF. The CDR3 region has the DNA TGTGCCACCAGCAGTAGACAGGACGACTCCTACAATGAGCAGTTCTTC. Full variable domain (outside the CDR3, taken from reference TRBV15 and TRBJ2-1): DAMVIQNPRYQVTQFGKPVTLSCSQTLNHNVMYWYQQKSSQAPKLLFHYYDKDFNNEADTPDNFQSRRPNTSFCFLDIRSPGLGDTAMYLCATSSRQDDSYNEQFFGPGTRLTVL.

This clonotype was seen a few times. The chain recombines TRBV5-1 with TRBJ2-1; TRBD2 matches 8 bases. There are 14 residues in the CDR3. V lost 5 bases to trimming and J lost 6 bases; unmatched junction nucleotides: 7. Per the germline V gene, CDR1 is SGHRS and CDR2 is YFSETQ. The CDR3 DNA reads TGCGCCAGCAGTCCCGCGACTAGCGTCAATGAGCAGTTCTTC. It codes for CASSPATSVNEQFF.

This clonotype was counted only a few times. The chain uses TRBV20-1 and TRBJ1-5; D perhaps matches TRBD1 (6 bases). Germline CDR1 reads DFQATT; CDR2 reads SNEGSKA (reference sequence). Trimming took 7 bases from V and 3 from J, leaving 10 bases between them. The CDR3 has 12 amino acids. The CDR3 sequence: CSVYRANQPQHF. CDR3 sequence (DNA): TGCAGTGTATACAGGGCCAATCAGCCCCAGCATTTT.

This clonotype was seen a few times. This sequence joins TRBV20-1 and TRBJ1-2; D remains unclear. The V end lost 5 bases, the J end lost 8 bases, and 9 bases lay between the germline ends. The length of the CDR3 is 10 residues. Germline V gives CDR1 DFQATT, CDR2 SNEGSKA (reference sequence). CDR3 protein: CSALGRGYTF. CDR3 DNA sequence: TGCAGTGCTTTAGGGCGGGGCTACACCTTC.

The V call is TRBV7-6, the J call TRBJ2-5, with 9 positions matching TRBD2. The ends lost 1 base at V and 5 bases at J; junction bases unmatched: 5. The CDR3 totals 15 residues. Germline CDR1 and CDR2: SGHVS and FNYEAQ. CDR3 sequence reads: CASSLVSGRGETQYF. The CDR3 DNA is TGTGCCAGCAGCTTAGTTAGCGGGAGAGGGGAGACCCAGTACTTC.

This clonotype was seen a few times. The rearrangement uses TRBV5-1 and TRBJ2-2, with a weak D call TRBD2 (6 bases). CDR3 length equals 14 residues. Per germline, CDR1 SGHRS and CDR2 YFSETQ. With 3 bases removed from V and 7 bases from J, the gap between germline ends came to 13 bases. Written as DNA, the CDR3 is TGCGCCAGCAGCTCAGGAGCGGGTGGCGGGGAGCTGTTTTTT. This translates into CASSSGAGGGELFF.

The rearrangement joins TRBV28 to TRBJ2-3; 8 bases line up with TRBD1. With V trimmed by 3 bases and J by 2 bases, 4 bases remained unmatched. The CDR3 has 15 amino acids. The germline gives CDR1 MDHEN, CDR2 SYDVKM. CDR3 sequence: CASSLWQGATDTQYF. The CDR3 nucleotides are TGTGCCAGCAGTTTGTGGCAGGGGGCCACAGATACGCAGTATTTT.

CDR3 DNA: TGTGCCACCAGTGATTCTCAGGGTCTAGAGACCCAGTACTTC. Residues: CATSDSQGLETQYF. This chain links TRBV24-1 with TRBJ2-5; a weak D match, TRBD1 (5 bases). Trimming removed 2 bases from V and 4 bases from J, with 10 bases in between. Germline lookup yields CDR1 KGHDR and CDR2 SFDVKD. The CDR3 has 14 amino acids.

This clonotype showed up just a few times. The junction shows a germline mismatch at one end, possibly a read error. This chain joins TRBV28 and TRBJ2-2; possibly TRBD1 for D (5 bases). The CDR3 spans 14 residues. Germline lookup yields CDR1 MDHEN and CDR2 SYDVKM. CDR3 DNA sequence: TGTGCCAGTAGTTTGCAGGGTTGGACCGGGGAGCTGTTTTTT. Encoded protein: CASSLQGWTGELFF.

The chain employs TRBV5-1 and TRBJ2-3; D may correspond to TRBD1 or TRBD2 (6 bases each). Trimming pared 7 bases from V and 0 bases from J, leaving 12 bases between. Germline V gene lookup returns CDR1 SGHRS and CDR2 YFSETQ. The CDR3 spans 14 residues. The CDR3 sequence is CASVRGGSTDTQYF. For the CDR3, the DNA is TGCGCCAGCGTCAGGGGAGGAAGCACAGATACGCAGTATTTT.

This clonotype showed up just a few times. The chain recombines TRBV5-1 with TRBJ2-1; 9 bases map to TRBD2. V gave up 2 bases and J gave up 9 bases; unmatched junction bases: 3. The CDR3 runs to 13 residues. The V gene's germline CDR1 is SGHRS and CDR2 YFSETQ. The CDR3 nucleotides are TGCGCCAGCAGCTTTAGCGGGAGAGGTGAGCAGTTCTTC. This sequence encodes CASSFSGRGEQFF.

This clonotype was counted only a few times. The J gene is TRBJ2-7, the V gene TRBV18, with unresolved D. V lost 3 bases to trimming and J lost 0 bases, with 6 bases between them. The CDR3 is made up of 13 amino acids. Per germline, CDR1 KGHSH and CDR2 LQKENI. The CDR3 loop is CASSPATSYEQYF. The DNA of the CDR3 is TGTGCCAGCTCACCCGCTACCTCCTACGAGCAGTACTTC.

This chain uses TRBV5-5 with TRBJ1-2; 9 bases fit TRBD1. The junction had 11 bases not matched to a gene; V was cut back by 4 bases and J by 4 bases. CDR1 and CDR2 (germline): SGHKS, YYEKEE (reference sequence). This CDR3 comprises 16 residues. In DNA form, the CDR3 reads TGTGCCAGCAGCCGAGAGGGGGACAGGGTTCGCTATGGCTACACCTTC. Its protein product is CASSREGDRVRYGYTF.

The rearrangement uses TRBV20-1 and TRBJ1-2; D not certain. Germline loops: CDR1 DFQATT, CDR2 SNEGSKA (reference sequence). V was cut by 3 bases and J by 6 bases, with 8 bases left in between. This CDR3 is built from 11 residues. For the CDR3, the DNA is TGCAGTGCTAGTGAGTTTGATGGCTACACCTTC. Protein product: CSASEFDGYTF.